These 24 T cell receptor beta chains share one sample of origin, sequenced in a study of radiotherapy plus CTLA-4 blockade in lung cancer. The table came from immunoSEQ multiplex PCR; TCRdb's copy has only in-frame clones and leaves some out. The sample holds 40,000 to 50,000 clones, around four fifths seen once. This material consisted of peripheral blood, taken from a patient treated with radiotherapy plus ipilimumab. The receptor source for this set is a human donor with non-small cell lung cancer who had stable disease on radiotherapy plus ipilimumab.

For the CDR3, the DNA is TGTGCCAGCAGCTTACGCCCGACACTAGAAGATAGGAAGACAGATACGCAGTATTTT. It yields the protein CASSLRPTLEDRKTDTQYF. The rearrangement links TRBV27 to TRBJ2-3; tentatively, D is TRBD2 (5 bases). Trimming took off 6 bases at V and 3 bases at J, with 28 bases between the two ends. In germline, CDR1 is MNHEY, CDR2 SMNVEV (reference sequence). The CDR3 contains 19 residues.

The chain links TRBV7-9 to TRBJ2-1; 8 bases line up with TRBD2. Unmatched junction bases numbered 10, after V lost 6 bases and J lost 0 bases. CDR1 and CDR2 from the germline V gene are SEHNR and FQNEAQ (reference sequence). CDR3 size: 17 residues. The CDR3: CASRGYLSGSSYNEQFF. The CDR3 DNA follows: TGTGCCAGCAGGGGATATTTAAGCGGGAGCTCCTACAATGAGCAGTTCTTC. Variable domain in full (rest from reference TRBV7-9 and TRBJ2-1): DTGVSQNPRHKITKRGQNVTFRCDPISEHNRLYWYRQTLGQGPEFLTYFQNEAQLEKSRLLSDRFSAERPKGSFSTLEIQRTEQGDSAMYLCASRGYLSGSSYNEQFFGPGTRLTVL.

CDR3 DNA sequence: TGTGCCAGCAGTTTGTCCGCCCCGGGACAGGGGGTACACGAGCAGTACTTC. Translation: CASSLSAPGQGVHEQYF. The V call is TRBV27, the J call TRBJ2-7; 11 nucleotides match TRBD1. Per germline, CDR1 MNHEY and CDR2 SMNVEV (reference sequence). V trimming: 3 bases; J trimming: 5 bases; junction bases outside the gene matches: 12. This CDR3 contains 17 residues.

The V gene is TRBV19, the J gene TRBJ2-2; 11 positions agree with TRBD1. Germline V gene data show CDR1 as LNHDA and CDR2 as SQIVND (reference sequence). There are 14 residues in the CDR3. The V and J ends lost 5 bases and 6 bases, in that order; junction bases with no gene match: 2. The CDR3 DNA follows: TGTGCCAGTAGTGGGACAGGGGGTGCCGGGGAGCTGTTTTTT. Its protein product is CASSGTGGAGELFF.

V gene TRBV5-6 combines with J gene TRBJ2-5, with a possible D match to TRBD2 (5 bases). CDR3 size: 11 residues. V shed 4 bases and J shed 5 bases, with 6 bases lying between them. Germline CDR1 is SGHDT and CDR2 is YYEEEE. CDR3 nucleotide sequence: TGTGCCAGCAGCCGGAGGGAGACCCAGTACTTC. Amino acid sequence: CASSRRETQYF.

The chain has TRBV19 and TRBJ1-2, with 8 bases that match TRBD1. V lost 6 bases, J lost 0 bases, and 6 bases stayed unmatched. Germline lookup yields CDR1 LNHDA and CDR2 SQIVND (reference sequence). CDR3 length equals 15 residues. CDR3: CASSLGQAANYGYTF. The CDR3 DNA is TGTGCCAGTAGCTTGGGACAGGCGGCTAACTATGGCTACACCTTC.

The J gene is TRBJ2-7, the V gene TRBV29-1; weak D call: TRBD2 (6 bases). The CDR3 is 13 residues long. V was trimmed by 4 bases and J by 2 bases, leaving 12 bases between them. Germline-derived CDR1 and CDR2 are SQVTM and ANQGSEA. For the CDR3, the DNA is TGCAGCGTTGGTGGAGGGTTCGCCTACGAGCAGTACTTC. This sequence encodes CSVGGGFAYEQYF.

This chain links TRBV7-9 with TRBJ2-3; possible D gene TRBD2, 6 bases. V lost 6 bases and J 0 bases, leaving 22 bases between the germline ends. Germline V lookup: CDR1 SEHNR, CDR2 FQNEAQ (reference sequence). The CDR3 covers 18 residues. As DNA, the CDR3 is TGTGCCAGCAGTACGCTTAGAGGTGGGGGGATAAGCACAGATACGCAGTATTTT. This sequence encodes CASSTLRGGGISTDTQYF.

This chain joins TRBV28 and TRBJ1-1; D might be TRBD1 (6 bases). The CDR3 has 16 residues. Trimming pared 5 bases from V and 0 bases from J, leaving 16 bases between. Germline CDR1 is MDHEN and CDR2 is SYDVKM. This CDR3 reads CASSSRQAVMNTEAFF. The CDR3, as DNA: TGTGCCAGCAGTAGCAGACAGGCCGTCATGAACACTGAAGCTTTCTTT.

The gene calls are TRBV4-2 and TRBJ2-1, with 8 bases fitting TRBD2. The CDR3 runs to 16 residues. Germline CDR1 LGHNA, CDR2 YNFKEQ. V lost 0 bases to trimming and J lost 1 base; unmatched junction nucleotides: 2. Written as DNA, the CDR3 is TGTGCCAGCAGCCAAGACCTAGCGGGTTCCTACAATGAGCAGTTCTTC. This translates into CASSQDLAGSYNEQFF.

The CDR3 region is CASSLRRGAEQFF. DNA of the CDR3: TGTGCCAGCAGCTTGCGGAGGGGAGCTGAGCAGTTCTTC. The chain links TRBV5-4 to TRBJ2-1, with a weak D call TRBD2 (6 bases). Germline V CDR1 and CDR2: SGHNT, YYREEE (reference sequence). This CDR3 contains 13 residues. V shed 1 base and J shed 9 bases, with 11 bases lying between them. Drawing the rest from reference TRBV5-4 and TRBJ2-1, the complete variable domain is ETGVTQSPTHLIKTRGQQVTLRCSSQSGHNTVSWYQQALGQGPQFIFQYYREEENGRGNFPPRFSGLQFPNYSSELNVNALELDDSALYLCASSLRRGAEQFFGPGTRLTVL.

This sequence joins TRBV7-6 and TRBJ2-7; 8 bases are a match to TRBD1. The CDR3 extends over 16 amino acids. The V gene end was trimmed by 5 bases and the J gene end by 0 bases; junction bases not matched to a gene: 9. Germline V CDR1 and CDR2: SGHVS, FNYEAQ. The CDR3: CASSINRDRSSYEQYF. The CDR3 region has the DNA TGTGCCAGCAGCATAAATCGGGACAGGAGCTCCTACGAGCAGTACTTC.

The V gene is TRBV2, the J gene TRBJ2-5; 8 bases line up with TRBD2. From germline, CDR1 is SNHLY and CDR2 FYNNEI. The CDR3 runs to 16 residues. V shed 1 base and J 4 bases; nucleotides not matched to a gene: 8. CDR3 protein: CASSEVGRGVRETQYF. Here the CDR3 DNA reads TGTGCCAGCAGTGAAGTCGGGAGGGGGGTTCGAGAGACCCAGTACTTC.

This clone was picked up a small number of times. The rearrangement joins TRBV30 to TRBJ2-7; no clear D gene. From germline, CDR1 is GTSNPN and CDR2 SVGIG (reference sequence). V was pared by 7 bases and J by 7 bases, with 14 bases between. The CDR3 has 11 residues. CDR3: CALVWVGEQYF. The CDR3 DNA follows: TGTGCCTTAGTGTGGGTCGGGGAGCAGTACTTC.

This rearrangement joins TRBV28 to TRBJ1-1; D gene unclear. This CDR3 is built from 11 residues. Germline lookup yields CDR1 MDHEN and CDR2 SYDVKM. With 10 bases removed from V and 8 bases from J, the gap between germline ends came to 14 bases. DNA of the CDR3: TGTGCCACCTCTAAGCCGCCCGAAGCTTTCTTT. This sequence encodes CATSKPPEAFF. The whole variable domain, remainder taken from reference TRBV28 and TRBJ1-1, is DVKVTQSSRYLVKRTGEKVFLECVQDMDHENMFWYRQDPGLGLRLIYFSYDVKMKEKGDIPEGYSVSREKKERFSLILESASTNQTSMYLCATSKPPEAFFGQGTRLTVV.

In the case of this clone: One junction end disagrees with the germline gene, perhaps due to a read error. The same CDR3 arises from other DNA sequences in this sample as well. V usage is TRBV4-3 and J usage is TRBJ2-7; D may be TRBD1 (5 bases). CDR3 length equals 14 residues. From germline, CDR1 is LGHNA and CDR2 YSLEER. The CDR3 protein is CASSQDGAGREQYF. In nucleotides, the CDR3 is TGCGCCAGTAGCCAAGATGGGGCAGGGCGCGAGCAGTACTTC.

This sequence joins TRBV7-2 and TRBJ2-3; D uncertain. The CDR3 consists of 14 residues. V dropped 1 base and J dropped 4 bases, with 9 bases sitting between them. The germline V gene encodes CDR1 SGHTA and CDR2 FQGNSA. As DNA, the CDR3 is TGTGCCAGCAGCTTAGTCGGAGCGCCAGATACGCAGTATTTT. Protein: CASSLVGAPDTQYF. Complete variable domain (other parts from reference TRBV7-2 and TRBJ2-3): GAGVSQSPSNKVTEKGKDVELRCDPISGHTALYWYRQSLGQGLEFLIYFQGNSAPDKSGLPSDRFSAERTGGSVSTLTIQRTQQEDSAVYLCASSLVGAPDTQYFGPGTRLTVL.

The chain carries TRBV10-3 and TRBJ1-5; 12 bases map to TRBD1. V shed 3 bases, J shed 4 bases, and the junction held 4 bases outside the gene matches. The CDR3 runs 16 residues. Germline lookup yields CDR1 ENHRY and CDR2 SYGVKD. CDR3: CAISDRDRGLNQPQHF. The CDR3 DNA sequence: TGTGCCATCAGTGACAGGGACAGGGGGCTGAATCAGCCCCAGCATTTT.

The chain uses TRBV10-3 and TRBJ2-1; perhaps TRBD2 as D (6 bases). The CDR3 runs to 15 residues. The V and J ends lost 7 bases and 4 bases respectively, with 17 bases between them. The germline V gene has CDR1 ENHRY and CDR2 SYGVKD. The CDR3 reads CAINRGPAGYNEQFF. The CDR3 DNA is TGTGCCATCAACCGAGGGCCAGCGGGTTACAATGAGCAGTTCTTC.

CDR3: CASSPGGREYEQYF. In DNA, the CDR3 is TGCGCCAGCTCCCCGGGGGGGCGGGAGTACGAGCAGTACTTC. This sequence joins TRBV5-1 and TRBJ2-7; 8 bases map to TRBD2. CDR1 and CDR2 (germline): SGHRS, YFSETQ. The CDR3 length is 14 residues. The trim removed 7 bases at V and 4 bases at J, leaving 10 bases unmatched.

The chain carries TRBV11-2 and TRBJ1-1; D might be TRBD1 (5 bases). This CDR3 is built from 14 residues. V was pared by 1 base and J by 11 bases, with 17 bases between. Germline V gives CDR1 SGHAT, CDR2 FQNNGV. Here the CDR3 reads CASSLGAGRVRAFF. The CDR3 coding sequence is TGTGCCAGCAGCTTAGGGGCCGGCAGGGTGAGGGCTTTCTTT.

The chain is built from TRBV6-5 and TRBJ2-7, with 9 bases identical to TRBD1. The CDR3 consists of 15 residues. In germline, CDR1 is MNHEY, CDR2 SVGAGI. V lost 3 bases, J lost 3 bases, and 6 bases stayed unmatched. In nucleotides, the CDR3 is TGTGCCAGCAGTTATGGTCCGGGACAGGGCTACGAGCAGTACTTC. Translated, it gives CASSYGPGQGYEQYF.

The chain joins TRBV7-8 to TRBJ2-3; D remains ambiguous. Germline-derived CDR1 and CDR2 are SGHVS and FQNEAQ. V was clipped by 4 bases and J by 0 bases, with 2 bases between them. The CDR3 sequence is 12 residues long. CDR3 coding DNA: TGTGCCAGCAGCTCGAGCACAGATACGCAGTATTTT. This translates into CASSSSTDTQYF.

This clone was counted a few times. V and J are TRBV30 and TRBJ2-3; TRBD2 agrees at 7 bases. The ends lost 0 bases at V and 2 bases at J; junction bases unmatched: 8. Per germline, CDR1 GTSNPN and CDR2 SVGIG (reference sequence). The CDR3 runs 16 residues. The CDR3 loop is CAWSVLSGTYTDTQYF. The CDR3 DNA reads TGTGCCTGGAGTGTACTCAGCGGGACCTACACAGATACGCAGTATTTT.